Shown below are 5 T cell receptor beta chains from a single sample sequenced in a study of T cell repertoires in cytomegalovirus infection. TCRdb re-called the reads with MiXCR, one entry per CDR3 protein. The sample holds 110,000 or so distinct CDR3 sequences, roughly 31% seen once. No antigen has been assigned to these receptors. Here the sequenced sample was CD8+ T cells from cultured PBMCs, taken from culture after CMV antigen stimulation. These receptors were obtained from a human donor in good health (CMV status not recorded). Some clones in this sample may be carry-over from other donors' samples.

This clonotype was seen only a few times. V and J are TRBV7-6 and TRBJ2-7; unclear D gene. This CDR3 has 17 amino acids. CDR1 is SGHVS, CDR2 FNYEAQ, per germline. V shed 1 base and J shed 3 bases, with 19 bases lying between them. CDR3 coding DNA: TGTGCCAGCAGCTTAGAGGCCCCCCCCGGACGGATCTACGAGCAGTACTTC. Its protein is CASSLEAPPGRIYEQYF.

The chain links TRBV5-8 to TRBJ2-3; D tentatively reads TRBD1 or TRBD2 (7 bases each). CDR1 is SGHTS, CDR2 YDEGEE, per germline. This CDR3 contains 16 residues. V lost 5 bases and J lost 2, with 18 bases in between. Here the CDR3 reads CASRREGTDYTDTQYF. The CDR3 DNA follows: TGTGCCAGCAGGAGGGAGGGGACAGACTACACAGATACGCAGTATTTT.

This clonotype turned up a few times. The chain joins TRBV2 to TRBJ2-7, with D possibly TRBD1 on 6 matching bases. Germline V lookup: CDR1 SNHLY, CDR2 FYNNEI. Between the trimmed V and J ends, which lost 2 bases and 2 bases, there was a span of 13 bases. The CDR3 is 15 amino acids. The CDR3 nucleotides read TGTGCCAGCAGTGAATACCGGGACAAGCCCTACGAGCAGTACTTC. This gives the protein CASSEYRDKPYEQYF.

The sample holds many counts of this clonotype. The junction differs from germline at one of its ends, possibly a read error. V and J are TRBV19 and TRBJ2-5; D possibly uses TRBD1 or TRBD2 (5 bases each). There are 12 residues in the CDR3. The germline V gene has CDR1 LNHDA and CDR2 SQIVND (reference sequence). CDR3 in DNA: TGTGCCAGTAGTATTGGGGACCCTCCTCGACACTTC. It is translated as CASSIGDPPRHF.

The V call is TRBV5-1, the J call TRBJ2-3, with TRBD2 matching 8 bases. Germline-derived CDR1 and CDR2 are SGHRS and YFSETQ. The CDR3 spans 16 residues. The V and J ends lost 4 bases and 2 bases, in that order; junction bases with no gene match: 9. CDR3 coding DNA: TGCGCCAGCAGCACCGGACGGGGGGGCAACACAGATACGCAGTATTTT. This gives the protein CASSTGRGGNTDTQYF.